The T cell receptor beta chain under discussion was sequenced for a study of T cell clones after liver transplantation. The study, taken as a whole, reports: Rather than being deleted, graft donor-reactive T cells may have moved into the graft.

V dropped 0 bases and J dropped 7; count of bases not matched to a gene: 7. Germline CDR1 reads SGHVS; CDR2 reads FNYEAQ. The CDR3 loop spans 16 amino acids. With regard to this clone: What it binds is unknown.

Sequencing was performed with immunoSEQ multiplex PCR; in TCRdb, only in-frame clones are kept and a portion is missing. The table includes roughly 55,000 clones, 65% to 80% detected once. This sequence joins TRBV7-6 and TRBJ2-1; 9 nucleotides align to TRBD2. This receptor was identified in a human patient who received a liver transplant. Some of these T cells may belong to the graft donor. Source: CD4+ T cells from blood, taken less than 70 months after liver transplant. The CDR3 bases are TGTGCCAGCAGCTTAGCGGAAGCTAGCGGGGTAAATGAGCAGTTCTTC. Amino acids: CASSLAEASGVNEQFF. Drawing the rest from reference TRBV7-6 and TRBJ2-1, the complete variable domain is GAGVSQSPRYKVTKRGQDVALRCDPISGHVSLYWYRQALGQGPEFLTYFNYEAQQDKSGLPNDRFSAERPEGSISTLTIQRTEQRDSAMYRCASSLAEASGVNEQFFGPGTRLTVL.